This T cell receptor beta chain was sequenced for a study of quantifying T cell responses using KT2 cells. Study-level information: cDNA was made from DNase-treated RNA using alpha and beta constant primers. The second PCR ran as a qPCR until a predetermined fluorescence threshold was reached.

Findings of the study overall: KT2 sequences were detected down to about one KT2 cell per 100,000 PBMC. Counts of KT2 alpha and beta sequences rose linearly with the number of KT2 cells added.

Unfractionated PBMC were spiked with known numbers of KT2 clone cells. The cDNA 3' end received a ligated oligonucleotide with a UMI. First-round PCR used around 4 cycles and beta primers RC1.1 and RC1.2 covering TRBC1 and TRBC2. TCRdb ran MiXCR on the UMI-ligation and nested PCR reads and lists one entry per CDR3 protein. The sample lists about 53,000 distinct CDR3 sequences, 9% to 15% seen once, with approximately 9.4% in the top ten. This clonotype was seen many times. Antigen: not known. V was cut by 1 base and J by 7 bases, with 8 bases left in between. The CDR3 consists of 13 residues. Germline CDR1 reads ENHRY; CDR2 reads SYGVKD.

Sequenced material: PBMCs spiked with cells of the T cell clone KT2. The sequence was obtained from a human donor. The chain joins TRBV10-3 to TRBJ2-1; a weak D match, TRBD1 (5 bases). The CDR3 reads CAISEYPGNEQFF. Written as DNA, the CDR3 is TGTGCCATCAGTGAGTACCCAGGGAATGAGCAGTTCTTC.